A single sample gave rise to the 6 T cell receptor beta chains below, sequenced in a study of blood T cell repertoires in COVID-19. Profiling relied on immunoSEQ multiplex PCR, and the TCRdb table lists in-frame clones only, not all of them. The sample has roughly 350,000 clones, about nine tenths seen once; the top ten hold about 7%. What was sequenced was peripheral blood. Receptors originate from a woman in her 70s with COVID-19, enrolled during active disease.

This clone was counted only a few times. This rearrangement joins TRBV10-3 to TRBJ1-5, with 8 bases lining up with TRBD1. This CDR3 is built from 14 residues. The junction had 8 bases not matched to a gene; V was cut back by 8 bases and J by 5 bases. Germline values: CDR1 ENHRY, CDR2 SYGVKD. The CDR3 is CAIGLGQGDQPQHF. The CDR3 DNA reads as TGTGCCATCGGACTAGGACAGGGAGATCAGCCCCAGCATTTT.

This clone was seen more than once but under ten times. V usage is TRBV4-2 and J usage is TRBJ2-3; 10 bases line up with TRBD2. Trimming took 4 bases from V and 1 from J; bases not matched to a gene: 2. The CDR3 covers 15 residues. Looked up from germline, CDR1 is LGHNA and CDR2 is YNFKEQ. The CDR3 loop reads CASSPLAGGTDTQYF. The CDR3 bases are TGTGCCAGCAGCCCCCTAGCGGGGGGCACAGATACGCAGTATTTT.

The J gene is TRBJ2-2, the V gene TRBV18; no clear D. The germline gives CDR1 KGHSH, CDR2 LQKENI. The V gene lost 6 bases and the J gene lost 8 bases, with 10 bases spanning the gap. The CDR3 is 12 amino acids. The CDR3 bases are TGTGCCAGCTCCCGCGGAACTGGGGAGCTGTTTTTT. Its protein product is CASSRGTGELFF.

The chain carries TRBV4-1 and TRBJ1-4; D is possibly TRBD1 (5 bases). V gave up 1 base and J gave up 1 base, with 7 bases separating them. The germline gives CDR1 MGHRA, CDR2 YSYEKL. This CDR3 spans 15 amino acids. The CDR3 region has the DNA TGCGCCAGCAGCCAAGCCCAGGGAACTAATGAAAAACTGTTTTTT. Encoded protein: CASSQAQGTNEKLFF.

V is TRBV19 and J is TRBJ2-5; tentative D call: TRBD2 (7 bases). The length of the CDR3 is 17 residues. The V and J ends lost 5 bases and 4 bases respectively, with 23 bases between them. The germline V gene has CDR1 LNHDA and CDR2 SQIVND (reference sequence). The CDR3 here is CASSPRKFGGPGETQYF. CDR3 DNA: TGTGCCAGTAGTCCAAGGAAATTCGGGGGGCCGGGAGAGACCCAGTACTTC.

The chain carries TRBV18 and TRBJ2-1; D is ambiguous. Germline V gene lookup returns CDR1 KGHSH and CDR2 LQKENI. V lost 3 bases to trimming and J lost 0 bases, with 6 bases between them. This CDR3 has 14 amino acids. The chain's CDR3 is CASSPPSSYNEQFF. The DNA of the CDR3 is TGTGCCAGCTCACCCCCTAGCTCCTACAATGAGCAGTTCTTC. Complete variable domain (other parts from reference TRBV18 and TRBJ2-1): NAGVMQNPRHLVRRRGQEARLRCSPMKGHSHVYWYRQLPEEGLKFMVYLQKENIIDESGMPKERFSAEFPKEGPSILRIQQVVRGDSAAYFCASSPPSSYNEQFFGPGTRLTVL.